This TCR beta chain was documented in a study of T cell responses to AZD1222 COVID-19 vaccine. Study results and limitations: Clonal diversity may have been underestimated in mostly white British donors.

Assay: immunoSEQ multiplex PCR; the TCRdb copy retains only in-frame clones and omits some. This table has some 110,000 clones, around 85% appearing once. Germline lookup yields CDR1 SGHRS and CDR2 YFSETQ. V was trimmed by 5 bases and J by 1 base, leaving 6 bases between them. The CDR3 totals 12 residues. As for this clone: No antigen is known for it.

The chain is built from TRBV5-1 and TRBJ1-2; the D gene is possibly TRBD1 (5 bases). This receptor was obtained from an adult in good health. The sample here was peripheral blood, taken on day 0 of MenACWY control vaccination. The CDR3 DNA is TGCGCCAGCAGTCAGGGTAACTATGGCTACACCTTC. Translating it yields CASSQGNYGYTF.